This T cell receptor beta chain was identified in a study of T cell responses to AZD1222 COVID-19 vaccine. Second-dose intervals near 4 or 12 weeks were combined. The CDR3 is 15 amino acids. Trimming left V 0 bases short and J 3 bases short, with 13 bases between. Germline assignment: CDR1 SGHRS and CDR2 YFSETQ. Overall study results and limits: Samples come after the peak T cell response, not at day 14. Unmutated variant regions reportedly attract nearly half of all spike-specific TCRs.

This clone was detected a few times. As yet, its antigen is unknown. TCRdb's table, derived via immunoSEQ multiplex PCR, lists solely in-frame clones and lacks some. The data show more than 85,000 clones, roughly 90% seen once. The V gene is TRBV5-1, the J gene TRBJ2-7; tentatively, D is TRBD1 (5 bases). The receptor was derived from an adult who received the AZD1222 COVID-19 vaccine. Material: peripheral blood, obtained 28 days after the second AZD1222 dose. The CDR3 is CASSLAPGLDYEQYF. The DNA for the CDR3 is TGCGCCAGCAGCTTGGCCCCAGGGCTTGACTACGAGCAGTACTTC.